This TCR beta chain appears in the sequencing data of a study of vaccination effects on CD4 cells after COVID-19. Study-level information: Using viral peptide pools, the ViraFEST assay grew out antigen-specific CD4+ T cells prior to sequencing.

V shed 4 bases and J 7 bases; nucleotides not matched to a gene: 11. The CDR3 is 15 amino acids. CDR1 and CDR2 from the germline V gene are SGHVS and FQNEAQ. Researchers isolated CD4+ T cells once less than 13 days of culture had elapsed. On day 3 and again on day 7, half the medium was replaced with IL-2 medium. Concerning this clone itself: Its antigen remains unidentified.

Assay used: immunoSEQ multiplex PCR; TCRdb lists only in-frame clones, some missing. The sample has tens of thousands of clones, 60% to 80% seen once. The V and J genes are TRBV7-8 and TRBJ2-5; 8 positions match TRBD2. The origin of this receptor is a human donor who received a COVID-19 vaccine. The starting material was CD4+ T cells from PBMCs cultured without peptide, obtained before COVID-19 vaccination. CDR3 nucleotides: TGTGCCAGCAGCTCTACTGGGACCCGGGGGGGGACCCAGTACTTC. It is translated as CASSSTGTRGGTQYF.